These 32 T cell receptor beta chains originate from one sample sequenced in a study of blood T cell repertoires in COVID-19. The repertoire was sequenced with immunoSEQ multiplex PCR; TCRdb's copy has only in-frame clones and lacks some. The sample gives a few hundred thousand clones, more than 85% of which show up once; just under 3% is in the top ten. Sequencing was performed on PBMCs or T cells enriched from blood (not recorded which). These receptor sequences come from a woman aged 30 to 39 who had recovered from COVID-19.

The rearrangement joins TRBV7-6 to TRBJ2-1, with TRBD1 matching 7 bases. This CDR3 is 18 amino acids long. Unmatched junction bases numbered 21, after V lost 5 bases and J lost 8 bases. Germline CDR1 and CDR2: SGHVS and FNYEAQ. CDR3 coding DNA: TGTGCCAGCAGCACCTATCCCAAGACAGGGAAAACCGTCGATGAGCAGTTCTTC. Translated, it gives CASSTYPKTGKTVDEQFF.

The V call is TRBV10-3, the J call TRBJ1-1; TRBD1 is a possible D gene (6 bases). V was shortened by 2 bases and J by 4 bases, with 17 bases between the two germline ends. Germline values: CDR1 ENHRY, CDR2 SYGVKD. CDR3 size: 16 residues. The chain's CDR3 is CAISETGFDSSTEAFF. The CDR3 DNA reads as TGTGCCATCAGTGAGACAGGGTTCGATTCGAGCACTGAAGCTTTCTTT.

This sequence joins TRBV5-1 and TRBJ1-1; TRBD1 agrees at 12 bases. Germline trimming cut 4 bases from V and 9 bases from J; bases unmatched to any gene: 10. The V gene's germline CDR1 is SGHRS and CDR2 YFSETQ. The CDR3 runs to 15 residues. The DNA of the CDR3 is TGCGCCAGCAGCCCCGGGACAGGGGGCGCCCCTCAAGCTTTCTTT. Protein product: CASSPGTGGAPQAFF.

The rearrangement uses TRBV3-1 (or the pseudogene TRBV3-2) and TRBJ1-1; TRBD1 aligns across 9 bases. V trimming: 4 bases; J trimming: 4 bases; junction bases outside the gene matches: 1. CDR3 size: 13 residues. CDR1 and CDR2 from the germline V gene are LGHDT and YNNKEL (reference sequence). CDR3 region: CASSRTGATEAFF. The DNA for the CDR3 is TGTGCCAGCAGCCGGACAGGGGCCACTGAAGCTTTCTTT.

The chain joins TRBV2 to TRBJ1-5; tentative D call: TRBD1 (6 bases). Deletions cut 1 base from V and 5 bases from J, with 9 bases between. The CDR3 is 14 amino acids. Germline CDR1 is SNHLY and CDR2 is FYNNEI. The CDR3 loop is CASSEEQGDQPQHF. Written as DNA, the CDR3 is TGTGCCAGCAGTGAAGAACAGGGTGATCAGCCCCAGCATTTT.

V usage is TRBV20-1 and J usage is TRBJ1-5; 9 bases line up with TRBD1. This CDR3 is built from 16 residues. The V gene's germline CDR1 is DFQATT and CDR2 SNEGSKA (reference sequence). Trimming removed 3 bases from V and 4 bases from J; junction bases left unmatched: 10. The chain's CDR3 is CSASELGQGANQPQHF. The CDR3 region has the DNA TGCAGTGCTAGTGAATTGGGACAGGGAGCTAATCAGCCCCAGCATTTT.

The rearrangement links TRBV5-6 to TRBJ2-5; 12 nucleotides line up with TRBD2. Germline V gene sequence: CDR1 SGHDT, CDR2 YYEEEE. This CDR3 is 16 amino acids long. The V and J ends lost 4 bases and 4 bases, in that order; junction bases with no gene match: 8. The CDR3 region is CASSRLAGEVRETQYF. The CDR3 DNA sequence: TGTGCCAGCAGCCGACTAGCGGGAGAGGTACGAGAGACCCAGTACTTC. Complete variable domain (other parts from reference TRBV5-6 and TRBJ2-5): DAGVTQSPTHLIKTRGQQVTLRCSPKSGHDTVSWYQQALGQGPQFIFQYYEEEERQRGNFPDRFSGHQFPNYSSELNVNALLLGDSALYLCASSRLAGEVRETQYFGPGTRLLVL.

The rearrangement links TRBV28 to TRBJ1-1; D is unclear. Germline V lookup: CDR1 MDHEN, CDR2 SYDVKM. The CDR3 consists of 15 residues. The V end lost 2 bases, the J end lost 6 bases, and 16 bases lay between the germline ends. CDR3 nucleotide sequence: TGTGCCAGCAGTTTAATACTCCTCCCGGTTGCTGAAGCTTTCTTT. Translated, it gives CASSLILLPVAEAFF.

This chain joins TRBV10-3 and TRBJ2-5; weak D call: TRBD2 (6 bases). The germline V gene encodes CDR1 ENHRY and CDR2 SYGVKD. The CDR3 spans 13 residues. Trimming left V 5 bases short and J 1 base short, with 8 bases between. Here the CDR3 DNA reads TGTGCCATCAGTACGGGGGTCCAAGAGACCCAGTACTTC. Translating it yields CAISTGVQETQYF.

V and J are TRBV18 and TRBJ2-1, with 7 bases identical to TRBD1. Germline V lookup: CDR1 KGHSH, CDR2 LQKENI. The CDR3 runs 12 residues. The J segment lost 12 bases and the V segment lost 1 base, leaving 3 bases of the junction unmatched. The DNA for the CDR3 is TGTGCCAGCTCACCACAGGGGGCAGTGCAGTTCTTC. It codes for CASSPQGAVQFF.

The chain is built from TRBV7-6 and TRBJ2-7; the match to TRBD2 covers 11 bases. Germline trimming cut 5 bases from V and 6 bases from J; bases unmatched to any gene: 9. The germline V gene encodes CDR1 SGHVS and CDR2 FNYEAQ. The CDR3 sequence is 15 residues long. CDR3 sequence (DNA): TGTGCCAGCAGCCCAACGGGACTAGCGGCGAGCGAGCAGTACTTC. Amino acids: CASSPTGLAASEQYF.

The chain employs TRBV27 and TRBJ2-7; D perhaps matches TRBD2 (7 bases). Trimming cost V 5 bases and J 4 bases, with 15 bases left between them. The CDR3 is 14 residues long. The germline CDR1 and CDR2 sequences are MNHEY and SMNVEV (reference sequence). DNA for the CDR3: TGTGCCAGCAGTACCGCCCGGGGGGCGTACGAGCAGTACTTC. Encoded protein: CASSTARGAYEQYF.

The gene calls are TRBV18 and TRBJ1-1; possibly TRBD1 for D (5 bases). This CDR3 has 17 amino acids. Trimming pared 3 bases from V and 4 bases from J, leaving 21 bases between. The germline V gene encodes CDR1 KGHSH and CDR2 LQKENI. CDR3 sequence: CASSPRGRAEIGTEAFF. The CDR3 bases are TGTGCCAGCTCACCTCGAGGCAGGGCGGAGATCGGCACTGAAGCTTTCTTT.

The V call is TRBV25-1, the J call TRBJ1-5, with D unresolved. The CDR3 loop spans 16 amino acids. Per the germline V gene, CDR1 is MGHDK and CDR2 is SYGVNS. V lost 1 base and J 3 bases, leaving 13 bases between the germline ends. The CDR3 is CASSELYSTDNQPQHF. CDR3 sequence (DNA): TGTGCCAGCAGTGAATTATACAGCACGGACAATCAGCCCCAGCATTTT. Based on the CDR3 plus reference TRBV25-1 and TRBJ1-5, the full variable domain is EADIYQTPRYLVIGTGKKITLECSQTMGHDKMYWYQQDPGMELHLIHYSYGVNSTEKGDLSSESTVSRIRTEHFPLTLESARPSHTSQYLCASSELYSTDNQPQHFGDGTRLSIL.

This chain uses TRBV27 with TRBJ2-7, with 8 bases that match TRBD1. CDR1 MNHEY and CDR2 SMNVEV come from the germline V gene (reference sequence). The ends lost 2 bases at V and 3 bases at J; junction bases unmatched: 3. This CDR3 spans 14 amino acids. This chain's CDR3 is CASSLRGQGYEQYF. CDR3 nucleotides: TGTGCCAGCAGTTTACGAGGACAGGGCTACGAGCAGTACTTC.

The J gene is TRBJ1-2, the V gene TRBV5-1, with 7 bases fitting TRBD1. With 6 bases clipped from V and 8 bases from J, the junction kept 7 bases outside the gene matches. The CDR3 length is 12 residues. In germline, CDR1 is SGHRS, CDR2 YFSETQ. The CDR3 nucleotides are TGCGCCAGCACCGGGACAGAGGACGGCTACACCTTC. Its translation is CASTGTEDGYTF.

This clone has only a few counts. The chain uses TRBV7-9 and TRBJ2-5; TRBD1 is a possible D gene (5 bases). The germline CDR1 and CDR2 sequences are SEHNR and FQNEAQ (reference sequence). The ends were cut back, 0 bases at V and 0 bases at J, with 5 bases in the middle. The CDR3 contains 14 residues. The CDR3 sequence is CASSLAGDQETQYF. CDR3 nucleotides: TGTGCCAGCAGCTTAGCAGGGGACCAAGAGACCCAGTACTTC.

The chain joins TRBV7-2 to TRBJ2-1; 7 bases map to TRBD2. V lost 0 bases and J lost 6; bases outside the gene matches: 5. The V gene's germline CDR1 is SGHTA and CDR2 FQGNSA. The CDR3 totals 15 residues. CDR3 coding DNA: TGTGCCAGCAGCTTAGCCCTGGGACTATTCAATGAGCAGTTCTTC. This encodes CASSLALGLFNEQFF.

On this clone itself: Germline is not matched at one junction end, which may reflect a read error. CDR3 in amino acids: CASSITTGTGGARGYQPQHF. The CDR3 DNA reads TGTGCTAGCAGCATAACGACCGGGACAGGGGGCGCGAGGGGTTATCAGCCCCAGCATTTT. This chain links TRBV7-7 with TRBJ1-5; 12 bases fit TRBD1. Germline V gene data show CDR1 as SSHAT and CDR2 as FNYEAQ (reference sequence). The CDR3 has 20 residues.

The chain combines TRBV13 with TRBJ2-6, with 7 bases lining up with TRBD1. Germline-derived CDR1 and CDR2 are PRHDT and FYEKMQ (reference sequence). The junction had 4 bases not matched to a gene; V was cut back by 4 bases and J by 4 bases. This CDR3 is 15 amino acids long. CDR3 in amino acids: CASSSRGLGANVLTF. CDR3 sequence (DNA): TGTGCCAGCAGCTCTAGGGGGCTGGGGGCCAACGTCCTGACTTTC.

The chain is built from TRBV5-4 and TRBJ2-7; tentative D call: TRBD1 (6 bases). V was pared by 4 bases and J by 0 bases, with 11 bases between. CDR3 length: 14 amino acids. Germline-derived CDR1 and CDR2 are SGHNT and YYREEE (reference sequence). This chain's CDR3 is CASSTRDNSYEQYF. In DNA, the CDR3 is TGTGCCAGCAGCACCCGGGACAACTCCTACGAGCAGTACTTC.

DNA for the CDR3: TGTGCCAGCAGTCAGAATGAAAAACTGTTTTTT. Its translation: CASSQNEKLFF. This chain uses TRBV7-8 with TRBJ1-4; no firm D call. Germline loops: CDR1 SGHVS, CDR2 FQNEAQ. The V and J ends lost 6 bases and 5 bases respectively, with 4 bases between them. The CDR3 has 11 residues. Full variable domain (remainder filled in from reference TRBV7-8 and TRBJ1-4): GAGVSQSPRYKVAKRGQDVALRCDPISGHVSLFWYQQALGQGPEFLTYFQNEAQLDKSGLPSDRFFAERPEGSVSTLKIQRTQQEDSAVYLCASSQNEKLFFGSGTQLSVL.

This chain joins TRBV9 and TRBJ2-1, with 10 bases fitting TRBD2. The CDR3 runs to 15 residues. The germline CDR1 and CDR2 sequences are SGDLS and YYNGEE. Trimming took 2 bases from V and 10 from J; bases not matched to a gene: 9. CDR3 loop: CASSVPLAGAGEQFF. The CDR3 DNA reads TGTGCCAGCAGCGTTCCCCTAGCGGGAGCGGGCGAGCAGTTCTTC.

This chain joins TRBV28 and TRBJ2-1; maybe TRBD1 (6 bases). Trimming cost V 0 bases and J 6 bases, with 6 bases left between them. Germline-derived CDR1 and CDR2 are MDHEN and SYDVKM. This CDR3 region has 13 residues. The CDR3: CASSLWGANEQFF. In DNA form, the CDR3 reads TGTGCCAGCAGTTTATGGGGGGCCAATGAGCAGTTCTTC.

This chain links TRBV18 with TRBJ1-2, with 7 bases identical to TRBD1. From germline, CDR1 is KGHSH and CDR2 LQKENI. Trimming removed 4 bases from V and 0 bases from J; junction bases left unmatched: 8. This CDR3 is 16 amino acids long. CDR3 loop: CASSRDSPSANYGYTF. For the CDR3, the DNA is TGTGCCAGCTCACGGGACAGTCCCTCAGCTAACTATGGCTACACCTTC.

The V and J genes are TRBV6-5 and TRBJ2-7; no clear D gene. CDR3 length: 13 residues. Trimming shortened V by 4 bases and J by 4 bases, and 11 bases separated the two germline ends. Germline assignment: CDR1 MNHEY and CDR2 SVGAGI. For the CDR3, the DNA is TGTGCCAGCAGTTCCCCCCCAGGATACGAGCAGTACTTC. Translated: CASSSPPGYEQYF.

The chain combines TRBV6-5 with TRBJ2-7, with D possibly matching TRBD2 (5 bases). Trimming took 5 bases from V and 3 from J, leaving 17 bases between them. CDR1 and CDR2 (germline): MNHEY, SVGAGI. The CDR3 contains 15 residues. The CDR3 loop reads CASSRLLGTRYEQYF. The CDR3 nucleotides read TGTGCCAGCAGTCGACTACTAGGAACGCGCTACGAGCAGTACTTC.

This chain joins TRBV6-5 and TRBJ2-1; TRBD2 agrees at 7 bases. The CDR3 extends over 13 amino acids. CDR1 and CDR2 from the germline V gene are MNHEY and SVGAGI. J lost 7 bases, V lost 5 bases, and 5 bases had no gene match. The chain's CDR3 is CASSTTSRNEQFF. The CDR3 DNA reads TGTGCCAGCAGTACGACTAGCAGGAATGAGCAGTTCTTC.

The CDR3 spells CASSLQAGGYEQYF. The CDR3, as DNA: TGTGCCAGCAGCTTACAAGCGGGGGGCTACGAGCAGTACTTC. The J gene is TRBJ2-7, the V gene TRBV7-8; 9 bases line up with TRBD2. Germline trimming cut 2 bases from V and 3 bases from J; bases unmatched to any gene: 2. The CDR3 consists of 14 residues. Germline-derived CDR1 and CDR2 are SGHVS and FQNEAQ.

V and J are TRBV7-9 and TRBJ2-3; D ambiguous. CDR1 and CDR2 from the germline V gene are SEHNR and FQNEAQ (reference sequence). V was clipped by 5 bases and J by 0 bases, with 9 bases between them. The CDR3 runs to 14 residues. The CDR3 bases are TGTGCCAGCAGCCCGGAGCTAAGCACAGATACGCAGTATTTT. Translating gives CASSPELSTDTQYF.

The chain links TRBV30 to TRBJ1-2, with D possibly TRBD1 on 5 matching bases. In germline, CDR1 is GTSNPN, CDR2 SVGIG (reference sequence). V was shortened by 0 bases and J by 7 bases, with 12 bases between the two germline ends. There are 13 residues in the CDR3. As DNA, the CDR3 is TGTGCCTGGAGTGTCACCAGGGCGAGTGGCTACACCTTC. It is translated as CAWSVTRASGYTF. Supplemented by reference TRBV30 and TRBJ1-2, the full variable domain reads SQTIHQWPATLVQPVGSPLSLECTVEGTSNPNLYWYRQAAGRGLQLLFYSVGIGQISSEVPQNLSASRPQDRQFILSSKKLLLSDSGFYLCAWSVTRASGYTFGSGTRLTVV.

This chain joins TRBV18 and TRBJ1-1; D is ambiguous. From germline, CDR1 is KGHSH and CDR2 LQKENI. Trimming cost V 0 bases and J 2 bases, with 10 bases left between them. The CDR3 consists of 15 residues. CDR3 sequence (DNA): TGTGCCAGCTCACCACCCACAGCCGCTAACACTGAAGCTTTCTTT. It codes for CASSPPTAANTEAFF.